This T cell receptor beta chain was recorded in a study of tumor-infiltrating lymphocytes in localized non-small cell lung cancer. Study context: The cohort mixed smokers and never-smokers, several histologies, and some post-neoadjuvant-chemotherapy samples. Whole-study findings and limits: Technical variation could not be separated from intratumor heterogeneity here. Compared with uninvolved lung, tumors showed higher T cell infiltration by TCRbeta sequencing.

Details on this clone: No antigen is known for it.

Measured with immunoSEQ multiplex PCR; TCRdb has only the in-frame clones, and not every one. The sample lists around 13,000 clones; over 65% were seen once. V lost 0 bases, J lost 1 base, and 4 bases lay in between. Germline V CDR1 and CDR2: SGDLS, YYNGEE. The CDR3 sequence is 13 residues long. V and J are TRBV9 and TRBJ1-1; D not certain. The TCR was taken from a human donor with non-small cell lung cancer. The sample consisted of lung tumor tissue. As DNA, the CDR3 is TGTGCCAGCAGCGTAGCCGGGAACACTGAAGCTTTCTTT. Amino acids: CASSVAGNTEAFF.